The T cell receptor beta chain described here comes from a study of shared clonotypes between healthy human individuals. Study summary: Each donor contributed plates that comprised three CD4 naive, three CD4 memory, two CD8 naive and one CD8 memory. Overall study results and limits: Some naive CD4 clonotypes, 4.5% to 5.5%, turned up in common across a handful of donors.

For this clone: Its antigen is as yet unknown.

The assay was immunoSEQ multiplex PCR, and TCRdb's table has in-frame clones only and misses some. The sample has 1,400,000 or so clones; less than 99% are singletons. V lost 6 bases and J 7 bases, leaving 18 bases between the germline ends. Germline V CDR1 and CDR2: KGHSH, LQKENI. There are 14 residues in the CDR3. The source material was naive CD4+ T cells sorted from blood. Subset defined: CD45RA+ positively selected. This TCR came from a young man in good health. The genes are TRBV18 and TRBJ1-2, with D possibly TRBD1 on 5 matching bases. CDR3 nucleotides: TGTGCCAGCTCGCTCTCCAGGGATATAGGTGGCTACACCTTC. Translation: CASSLSRDIGGYTF.